This entry features one T cell receptor (beta chain) sequence. Sequence at one end of the junction differs from germline and may be a read error. Germline DNA was also extracted, while the blood RNA originated from unsorted whole blood. Preoperatively, peripheral blood was drawn, 4 to 4.5 milliliters in total. From around 0.5 ug of total RNA, TCR beta-specific cDNA was reverse-transcribed using a constant-region primer. What produced the TCR beta libraries was three nested multiplex PCR rounds using slightly modified ARM-PCR. Running 10 cycles apiece, the first two PCR rounds relied on TRBV1-TRBV30 forward primers together with a C-beta reverse primer. TCRdb re-derived calls from the multiplex PCR reads in MiXCR, one entry per CDR3 protein. Here the sample spans fewer than 350,000 distinct CDR3 sequences, about 61% being singletons. The CDR3 totals 16 residues. Germline CDR1 SGHAT, CDR2 FQDESV (reference sequence).

This specimen belongs to a study of tumor-infiltrating lymphocytes in primary liver carcinoma. The clonotype was recovered from a middle-aged man with primary liver carcinoma and hepatitis B virus infection. Sequencing was done on a sample of peripheral blood. The rearrangement uses TRBV11-1 and TRBJ1-1; 10 bases fit TRBD1. CDR3: CASSLVGQGPNTVAFF. The CDR3 nucleotides are TGTGCCAGCAGCCTAGTGGGACAGGGGCCAAACACTGTAGCTTTCTTT. The whole variable domain, filled in from reference TRBV11-1 and TRBJ1-1, reads EAEVAQSPRYKITEKSQAVAFWCDPISGHATLYWYRQILGQGPELLVQFQDESVVDDSQLPKDRFSAERLKGVDSTLKIQPAELGDSAMYLCASSLVGQGPNTVAFFGQGTRLTVV.